This passage covers 18 T cell receptor beta chains from one sample sequenced in a study of CD8 T cells in Susac syndrome. With random hexamers, reverse transcription was performed on roughly 0.5 to 1 ug of RNA. TCRdb fed the immunoSEQ multiplex PCR reads into MiXCR, producing one record per CDR3 protein. The profile shows approximately 300,000 distinct CDR3 sequences, around 89% of them singletons. The sample consisted of CD8+ T cells from PBMCs. The receptors here all came from a human donor with multiple sclerosis.

V is TRBV5-1 and J is TRBJ2-1; a weak D match, TRBD2 (6 bases). Deletions cut 0 bases from V and 9 bases from J, with 16 bases between. The germline V gene has CDR1 SGHRS and CDR2 YFSETQ. The CDR3 is made up of 15 amino acids. The CDR3 bases are TGCGCCAGCAGCTTGGTGGAGGGATCTTGGGGTGAGCAGTTCTTC. It is translated as CASSLVEGSWGEQFF.

The V call is TRBV5-1, the J call TRBJ2-1; D might be TRBD1 or TRBD2, each matching 5 bases. Trimming cost V 1 base and J 1 base, with 15 bases left between them. The CDR3 runs to 17 residues. Germline lookup yields CDR1 SGHRS and CDR2 YFSETQ. The CDR3 region is CASSLYEPGRSYNEQFF. As DNA, the CDR3 is TGCGCCAGCAGCTTGTACGAACCGGGACGGTCCTACAATGAGCAGTTCTTC.

This chain uses TRBV29-1 with TRBJ2-5; 8 nucleotides line up with TRBD1. The CDR3 runs 15 residues. Germline V CDR1 and CDR2: SQVTM, ANQGSEA. Losses at the gene ends were 4 bases for V and 5 bases for J; bases not matched to a gene: 12. Here the CDR3 DNA reads TGCAGCGTTGCTGGGGCCAGGGGGCAGGTGGAGACCCAGTACTTC. Translation: CSVAGARGQVETQYF.

The V gene is TRBV20-1, the J gene TRBJ2-1, with 7 bases matching TRBD2. With V trimmed by 7 bases and J by 3 bases, 12 bases remained unmatched. From germline, CDR1 is DFQATT and CDR2 SNEGSKA (reference sequence). The CDR3 loop spans 15 amino acids. CDR3 protein: CSGPKAGEDYNEQFF. CDR3 nucleotide sequence: TGCAGTGGGCCCAAGGCGGGGGAAGACTACAATGAGCAGTTCTTC.

The chain is built from TRBV7-2 and TRBJ2-5, with no clear D. V dropped 5 bases and J dropped 3 bases, with 16 bases sitting between them. CDR3 length equals 15 residues. Germline V gene sequence: CDR1 SGHTA, CDR2 FQGNSA. CDR3 sequence (DNA): TGTGCCAGCAGCCCACGACTGAGGATAGAAGAGACCCAGTACTTC. Translating it yields CASSPRLRIEETQYF.

The chain carries TRBV20-1 and TRBJ2-5; 9 nucleotides agree with TRBD1. V lost 6 bases, J lost 6 bases, and 8 bases stayed unmatched. The CDR3 has 13 residues. Per the germline V gene, CDR1 is DFQATT and CDR2 is SNEGSKA (reference sequence). This CDR3 is CSAGDREPKTQYF. CDR3 coding DNA: TGCAGTGCGGGGGACAGGGAGCCCAAGACCCAGTACTTC.

The V and J genes are TRBV30 and TRBJ2-7, with 9 bases that match TRBD2. Germline values: CDR1 GTSNPN, CDR2 SVGIG (reference sequence). V lost 2 bases, J lost 8 bases, and 4 bases stayed unmatched. The length of the CDR3 is 12 residues. CDR3 residues: CAWSPSGGKQYF. CDR3 sequence (DNA): TGTGCCTGGAGTCCGAGCGGGGGGAAGCAGTACTTC.

The V and J genes are TRBV4-1 and TRBJ2-1; D not resolved. Germline assignment: CDR1 MGHRA and CDR2 YSYEKL. CDR3 length: 15 residues. V was shortened by 0 bases and J by 6 bases, with 12 bases between the two germline ends. CDR3 nucleotide sequence: TGCGCCAGCAGCCAAGAATACAGTTTTGGCAATGAGCAGTTCTTC. Translated, it gives CASSQEYSFGNEQFF.

This chain links TRBV28 with TRBJ2-1; unclear D gene. Germline loops: CDR1 MDHEN, CDR2 SYDVKM. This CDR3 contains 16 residues. V lost 3 bases, J lost 6 bases, and 18 bases lay in between. The CDR3 DNA sequence: TGTGCCAGCAGTTTCCTCTCCCTCCAACCCGTCAATGAGCAGTTCTTC. Translating gives CASSFLSLQPVNEQFF.

The gene calls are TRBV7-9 and TRBJ2-1, with 9 bases lining up with TRBD1. With 4 bases clipped from V and 3 bases from J, the junction kept 7 bases outside the gene matches. The CDR3 has 16 residues. The germline gives CDR1 SEHNR, CDR2 FQNEAQ (reference sequence). The CDR3 spells CASSSRDREIYNEQFF. The DNA of the CDR3 is TGTGCCAGCAGCTCCCGGGACAGGGAGATCTACAATGAGCAGTTCTTC.

The V call is TRBV10-3, the J call TRBJ2-7; 9 bases match TRBD2. This CDR3 has 19 residues. With 0 bases clipped from V and 4 bases from J, the junction kept 16 bases outside the gene matches. In germline, CDR1 is ENHRY, CDR2 SYGVKD. DNA of the CDR3: TGTGCCATCAGTGAGTCGACAGGTCAGGGTAGCGGGAGCATATACGAGCAGTACTTC. It translates to CAISESTGQGSGSIYEQYF.

This clonotype was seen a few times. The chain combines TRBV11-2 with TRBJ1-2; a weak D match, TRBD1 (5 bases). Trimming pared 0 bases from V and 2 bases from J, leaving 10 bases between. The germline CDR1 and CDR2 sequences are SGHAT and FQNNGV. This CDR3 has 15 amino acids. The CDR3 region has the DNA TGTGCCAGCAGCTTAGATCCAGGGCTAAACTATGGCTACACCTTC. This gives the protein CASSLDPGLNYGYTF.

The chain has TRBV13 and TRBJ1-2; 7 bases are a match to TRBD1. This CDR3 has 15 residues. V dropped 1 base and J dropped 1; count of bases not matched to a gene: 3. Germline lookup yields CDR1 PRHDT and CDR2 FYEKMQ (reference sequence). CDR3 DNA: TGTGCCAGCAGCTTAGCAGGGGGGATTAACTATGGCTACACCTTC. Its translation: CASSLAGGINYGYTF.

The chain joins TRBV27 to TRBJ2-1; no reliable D call. The V end was cut by 2 bases, the J end by 6 bases, with 17 bases between. Germline assignment: CDR1 MNHEY and CDR2 SMNVEV (reference sequence). The CDR3 is 16 amino acids. The CDR3 loop reads CASSLAGFGRLNEQFF. The CDR3, as DNA: TGTGCCAGCAGTTTAGCCGGTTTTGGCAGGCTCAATGAGCAGTTCTTC.

The rearrangement joins TRBV29-1 to TRBJ2-7, with TRBD2 identical over 7 bases. CDR1 is SQVTM and CDR2 is ANQGSEA in the germline V gene. The CDR3 spans 13 residues. V trimming: 5 bases; J trimming: 0 bases; junction bases outside the gene matches: 4. CDR3 DNA: TGCAGCGTTCGCGGCGGGAGCTCCTACGAGCAGTACTTC. It yields the protein CSVRGGSSYEQYF.

This sequence joins TRBV9 and TRBJ1-6; D not certain. Germline assignment: CDR1 SGDLS and CDR2 YYNGEE. The CDR3 has 15 amino acids. The V end lost 0 bases, the J end lost 7 bases, and 11 bases lay between the germline ends. The DNA of the CDR3 is TGTGCCAGCAGCGTAGGATCCAGTGCGAATTCACCCCTCCACTTT. Its translation is CASSVGSSANSPLHF.

This clonotype was picked up a small number of times. The chain recombines TRBV9 with TRBJ2-7, with a possible D match to TRBD2 (5 bases). The CDR3 consists of 14 residues. V lost 3 bases and J 3 bases, leaving 13 bases between the germline ends. Germline CDR1 reads SGDLS; CDR2 reads YYNGEE. The CDR3, as DNA: TGTGCCAGCAGCGAGACCGACGCGGGCTACGAGCAGTACTTC. Protein: CASSETDAGYEQYF.

The chain has TRBV19 and TRBJ1-5; D gene uncertain. Trimming stripped 10 bases from V and 1 base from J, with 14 bases between. Germline CDR1 reads LNHDA; CDR2 reads SQIVND (reference sequence). The CDR3 covers 14 residues. CDR3 amino acids: CATSGVGSNQPQHF. The DNA of the CDR3 is TGTGCCACCTCGGGAGTCGGCAGCAATCAGCCCCAGCATTTT.